These T cell receptor beta chains were read from a single sample in a study of blood T cell repertoires in COVID-19. Here immunoSEQ multiplex PCR was the method, and the copy in TCRdb shows in-frame clones only, minus some. The table lists about 21,000 clones, around nine tenths of them singletons. The specimen was peripheral blood. These receptors all stem from a human donor with active COVID-19. The donor label of this sample is uncertain. Both conserved end residues are part of each CDR3. A D gene is named only where the DNA matches it firmly. The size of a clone is reported for some rows only, either as once, few or many, or as a class for expanded clones.

TRBV19	.	.	TRBJ1-1	TGTGCCAGTAGTTACTACATAGCCACTGAAGCTTTCTTT	CASSYYIATEAFF
TRBV6-2/TRBV6-3	.	.	TRBJ2-2	TGTGCCAGCAGTGAGGTGTCAGCGAACACCGGGGAGCTGTTTTTT	CASSEVSANTGELFF
TRBV30	TRBD2	.	TRBJ2-3	TGTGCCTGGAGTCCGAGCGGGAGTAGAGATACGCAGTATTTT	CAWSPSGSRDTQYF
TRBV7-2	.	once	TRBJ2-7	TGTGCCAGCAGCTGGGGCGGCTACGAGCAGTACTTC	CASSWGGYEQYF
TRBV29-1	.	.	TRBJ2-3	TGCAGCGTTGTAGTACAGGGCCGCGCAGATACGCAGTATTTT	CSVVVQGRADTQYF
TRBV5-4	TRBD2	.	TRBJ2-7	TGTGCCAGCAGCTTGGAACTAGCGGGAGGGCCCGAGCAGTACTTC	CASSLELAGGPEQYF
TRBV18	.	once	TRBJ1-3	TGTGCCAGCTCGGTCGGAGGGGATTCTGGAAACACCATATATTTT	CASSVGGDSGNTIYF
TRBV7-3	TRBD1	.	TRBJ2-2	TGTGCCAGCAGCCGGGACAGGGGTACCACCGGGGAGCTGTTTTTT	CASSRDRGTTGELFF
TRBV7-6	TRBD2	once	TRBJ2-7	TGTGCCAGCAGCAGGGGACTAGCGGGAGTGGGCTACGAGCAGTACTTC	CASSRGLAGVGYEQYF
TRBV27	TRBD2	.	TRBJ2-1	TGTGCCAGCACTGGGCTAGCGGGAACCAATGAGCAGTTCTTC	CASTGLAGTNEQFF
TRBV14	.	few	TRBJ1-1	TGTGCCAGCAGCCAGGCCTTTCTCGGGGGGAACACTGAAGCTTTCTTT	CASSQAFLGGNTEAFF
TRBV7-8	.	.	TRBJ2-7	TGTGCCAGCAGCTTAGGCGGGGTCAGCTACGAGCAGTACTTC	CASSLGGVSYEQYF
TRBV6-5	.	.	TRBJ2-7	TGTGCCAGCAGTCCACGACAGGTCTCCTACGAGCAGTACTTC	CASSPRQVSYEQYF
TRBV10-3	TRBD1	.	TRBJ1-2	TGTGCCATCGGACGGGGACAGAACTATGGCTACACCTTC	CAIGRGQNYGYTF
TRBV25-1	TRBD2	.	TRBJ2-5	TGTGCCAGCCTTTCTCGGACTAGCGGGAGTCCCATAGGGGAGACCCAGTACTTC	CASLSRTSGSPIGETQYF
TRBV6-5	TRBD1	.	TRBJ2-7	TGTGCCAGCAGAACCGGGACAGGTGATACCTACGAGCAGTACTTC	CASRTGTGDTYEQYF
TRBV9	TRBD1	.	TRBJ2-7	TGTGCCAGCAGCGTAGATGGGGGACAGGGGCCACCCTACGAGCAGTACTTC	CASSVDGGQGPPYEQYF
TRBV7-6	TRBD2	once	TRBJ2-2	TGTGCCAGCAGCTTGTTCCTAGCGGGGGGGAACACCGGGGAGCTGTTTTTT	CASSLFLAGGNTGELFF
TRBV3-1/TRBV3-2	.	.	TRBJ2-1	TGTGCCAGCAGCCAGAGGCTAGTCAATGAGCAGTTCTTC	CASSQRLVNEQFF
TRBV5-1	.	once	TRBJ2-1	TGCGCCAGCAGCCTGGGAGGTCGCGGGGGCGGCTACAATGAGCAGTTCTTC	CASSLGGRGGGYNEQFF
TRBV6-5	TRBD1	.	TRBJ2-3	TGTGCCAGCAGTCCCGGGACAGGGCGCACAGATACGCAGTATTTT	CASSPGTGRTDTQYF
TRBV2	.	.	TRBJ2-7	TGTGCCAGCAGTGAATTCGAGGCCCCCTCGGAGCAGTACTTC	CASSEFEAPSEQYF
TRBV28	TRBD2	.	TRBJ2-2	TGTGCCAGCAGCACTGCCGCTAGCGGGAGAGGGGAGCTGTTTTTT	CASSTAASGRGELFF
TRBV28	TRBD1	medium-sized	TRBJ2-7	TGTGCCAGCAGGGAACGACAGGGGGCCACACACGAGCAGTACTTC	CASRERQGATHEQYF
TRBV28	.	.	TRBJ2-7	TGTGCCAGCAGGGAACAAGGGGGTCACGAGCAGTACTTC	CASREQGGHEQYF
TRBV7-3	.	.	TRBJ2-7	TGTGCCAGCAGCTTACTATACGAGCAGTACTTC	CASSLLYEQYF
TRBV6-2/TRBV6-3	.	.	TRBJ2-7	TGTGCCAGCAGTTACTCGGGGCCCTACGAGCAGTACTTC	CASSYSGPYEQYF
TRBV23-1	TRBD1	.	TRBJ2-3	TGCGCCAGCAGTCAATCAATGTTTACGGGACAGCCTTCCGGGGCCCAAAGCACAGATACGCAGTATTTT	CASSQSMFTGQPSGAQSTDTQYF
TRBV7-2	.	once	TRBJ1-5	TGTGCCAGCAGCTTAGTTATTTCTGGCAATCAGCCCCAGCATTTT	CASSLVISGNQPQHF
TRBV3-1/TRBV3-2	.	.	TRBJ2-1	TGTGCCAGCAGCCAAGGCGTGAGCTCCTACAATGAGCAGTTCTTC	CASSQGVSSYNEQFF